The rows below give T cell receptor beta chains drawn from one sample of a study of CD8 T cells in ankylosing spondylitis. TCRdb used MiXCR to reprocess the 5' RACE reads, holding one entry per CDR3 protein. The sample includes about 210,000 distinct CDR3 sequences, approximately 7.6% of them seen just once. The sequencing input was blood, either unsorted or a sorted T cell fraction (not recorded which). These receptors all stem from a female donor with ankylosing spondylitis or in good health (not recorded which). CDR3s include the opening cysteine and the closing phenylalanine or tryptophan. Each record gives: J gene, clone size, V gene, D gene, CDR3 DNA, CDR3 protein. D genes are given only for firm matches. Size values are once, few and many counts, or a class for expanded clones, and some rows have none.

J gene: TRBJ2-3; clone size: many; V gene: TRBV6-2/TRBV6-3; D gene: .; CDR3 DNA: TGTGCCAGCAGAACCGTAGGTTCCCCCACAGATACGCAGTATTTT; CDR3 protein: CASRTVGSPTDTQYF
J gene: TRBJ1-5; clone size: .; V gene: TRBV12-3/TRBV12-4; D gene: .; CDR3 DNA: TGTGCCAGCAGCCTAGTACTTAGCAATCAGCCCCAGCATTTT; CDR3 protein: CASSLVLSNQPQHF
J gene: TRBJ2-1; clone size: many; V gene: TRBV6-1; D gene: TRBD2; CDR3 DNA: TGTGCCAGCAGTCTCACCACCCCCGGACTAGCGGGGCGTAATGAGCAGTTCTTC; CDR3 protein: CASSLTTPGLAGRNEQFF
J gene: TRBJ2-7; clone size: .; V gene: TRBV5-5; D gene: .; CDR3 DNA: TGTGCCAGCAGCTTGGTGGGGGGCGCGGCCTACGAGCAGTACTTC; CDR3 protein: CASSLVGGAAYEQYF
J gene: TRBJ2-7; clone size: many; V gene: TRBV6-1; D gene: .; CDR3 DNA: TGTGCCAGCAGCGAACAGTTTGGGGAGCAGTACTTC; CDR3 protein: CASSEQFGEQYF
J gene: TRBJ1-3; clone size: many; V gene: TRBV6-2/TRBV6-3; D gene: .; CDR3 DNA: TGTGCCAGCAGTTTCAGGGGAACGGATGGAAACACCATATATTTT; CDR3 protein: CASSFRGTDGNTIYF
J gene: TRBJ2-1; clone size: many; V gene: TRBV11-1; D gene: .; CDR3 DNA: TGTGCCAGCAGCTTTCAAGGGTACAATGAGCAGTTCTTC; CDR3 protein: CASSFQGYNEQFF
J gene: TRBJ2-3; clone size: many; V gene: TRBV20-1; D gene: .; CDR3 DNA: TGCAGTGCGCATTCGGCCGCGGGATTCGATACGCAGTATTTT; CDR3 protein: CSAHSAAGFDTQYF
J gene: TRBJ2-2; clone size: many; V gene: TRBV12-5; D gene: TRBD2; CDR3 DNA: TGTGCTAGTGGTTCCGGACTAGCGGGAGACAAGGCCGGGGAGCTGTTTTTT; CDR3 protein: CASGSGLAGDKAGELFF
J gene: TRBJ2-2; clone size: few; V gene: TRBV4-3; D gene: TRBD1; CDR3 DNA: TGCGCCAGCAGCCAAGAAGGGACAGCCACCGGGGAGCTGTTTTTT; CDR3 protein: CASSQEGTATGELFF
J gene: TRBJ2-1; clone size: many; V gene: TRBV5-4; D gene: TRBD2; CDR3 DNA: TGTGCCAGCAGCAAGCGGGGCTCCTACAATGAGCAGTTCTTC; CDR3 protein: CASSKRGSYNEQFF
J gene: TRBJ2-3; clone size: .; V gene: TRBV7-6; D gene: TRBD2; CDR3 DNA: TGTGCCAGCAGCTTACCCCCGACTAGCGGGAGGCCAGATACGCAGTATTTT; CDR3 protein: CASSLPPTSGRPDTQYF
J gene: TRBJ2-1; clone size: many; V gene: TRBV29-1; D gene: TRBD2; CDR3 DNA: TGCAGCAGCAAGGTGGTTAGCGGGTATGAGCAGTTCTTC; CDR3 protein: CSSKVVSGYEQFF
J gene: TRBJ2-7; clone size: many; V gene: TRBV4-3; D gene: .; CDR3 DNA: TGCGCCAGCAGCCAAGATGGTGGCAGTTCCTACGAGCAGTACTTC; CDR3 protein: CASSQDGGSSYEQYF
J gene: TRBJ2-3; clone size: many; V gene: TRBV4-3; D gene: TRBD1; CDR3 DNA: TGCGCCAGCAGCCTCGGACAGGGGGCTGGAGATACGCAGTATTTT; CDR3 protein: CASSLGQGAGDTQYF
J gene: TRBJ2-1; clone size: many; V gene: TRBV7-2; D gene: TRBD2; CDR3 DNA: TGTGCCAGCAGGCTTCGGAGCGGGAGACGTTATAATGAGCAGTTCTTC; CDR3 protein: CASRLRSGRRYNEQFF
J gene: TRBJ2-5; clone size: many; V gene: TRBV6-2/TRBV6-3; D gene: TRBD2; CDR3 DNA: TGTGCCAGCAGTTCAACGGGAGGGGGAGAGACCCAGTACTTC; CDR3 protein: CASSSTGGGETQYF
J gene: TRBJ1-1; clone size: many; V gene: TRBV5-1; D gene: .; CDR3 DNA: TGCGCCAGCAGCTTGGGCCAGGACCTCACTGAAGCTTTCTTT; CDR3 protein: CASSLGQDLTEAFF
J gene: TRBJ2-1; clone size: many; V gene: TRBV6-2/TRBV6-3; D gene: .; CDR3 DNA: TGTGCCAGCAGTTACAATGGCTGGACCGTTACAGGGATAGACTCCTACAATGAGCAGTTCTTC; CDR3 protein: CASSYNGWTVTGIDSYNEQFF
J gene: TRBJ2-1; clone size: many; V gene: TRBV6-2/TRBV6-3; D gene: .; CDR3 DNA: TGTGCCAGCAGAGCAGACAAGACGGAGGACTCCTACAATGAGCAGTTCTTC; CDR3 protein: CASRADKTEDSYNEQFF
J gene: TRBJ2-1; clone size: many; V gene: TRBV20-1; D gene: .; CDR3 DNA: TGCAGTGCCCCCGACAACTACAATGAGCAGTTCTTC; CDR3 protein: CSAPDNYNEQFF
J gene: TRBJ1-2; clone size: many; V gene: TRBV6-1; D gene: TRBD1; CDR3 DNA: TGTGCCAGCAGTCGCCATGGACAGGGGTCGACTCTACCCCACACCTTC; CDR3 protein: CASSRHGQGSTLPHTF
J gene: TRBJ2-5; clone size: many; V gene: TRBV7-2; D gene: .; CDR3 DNA: TGTGCCAGCAGCTTAGTATCGACAAACCAAGAGACCCAGTACTTC; CDR3 protein: CASSLVSTNQETQYF
J gene: TRBJ2-1; clone size: many; V gene: TRBV5-6; D gene: .; CDR3 DNA: TGTGCCAGCAGCCCCCCACCTTCCTCCTACAATGAGCAGTTCTTC; CDR3 protein: CASSPPPSSYNEQFF
J gene: TRBJ1-2; clone size: many; V gene: TRBV20-1; D gene: TRBD1; CDR3 DNA: TGCAGTGCCGAGGTTGGGACAGTGCTCTCAAACACCTTC; CDR3 protein: CSAEVGTVLSNTF
J gene: TRBJ2-7; clone size: many; V gene: TRBV7-9; D gene: TRBD1; CDR3 DNA: TGTGCCAGCAGCCAGGGGGCGGGGTCCTACGAGCAGTACTTC; CDR3 protein: CASSQGAGSYEQYF
J gene: TRBJ2-7; clone size: many; V gene: TRBV28; D gene: .; CDR3 DNA: TGTGCCAGTCTCCGGGACAACTCCTACGAGCAGTACTTC; CDR3 protein: CASLRDNSYEQYF
J gene: TRBJ2-3; clone size: .; V gene: TRBV6-2/TRBV6-3; D gene: TRBD2; CDR3 DNA: TGTGCCAGCAGCTACCTAACGGGACTAGCGGGGCCGAACCGCACAGATACGCAGTATTTT; CDR3 protein: CASSYLTGLAGPNRTDTQYF
J gene: TRBJ1-5; clone size: few; V gene: TRBV6-2/TRBV6-3; D gene: .; CDR3 DNA: TGTGCCAGCAGTTACTCGGGGGCAGCAAGCGAACCCCAGCATTTT; CDR3 protein: CASSYSGAASEPQHF
J gene: TRBJ1-1; clone size: .; V gene: TRBV11-2; D gene: .; CDR3 DNA: TGTGCCAGCAGTCATCCCGGGACACCGAACACTGAAGCTTTCTTT; CDR3 protein: CASSHPGTPNTEAFF
J gene: TRBJ2-7; clone size: few; V gene: TRBV20-1; D gene: TRBD2; CDR3 DNA: TGCAGTGCTAGGACTAGCGGGGGTCTGGTGCAGTACTTC; CDR3 protein: CSARTSGGLVQYF
J gene: TRBJ2-7; clone size: many; V gene: TRBV4-3; D gene: .; CDR3 DNA: TGCGCCAGCAGCCCCGGACTATACGACTACGAGCAGTACTTC; CDR3 protein: CASSPGLYDYEQYF
J gene: TRBJ1-1; clone size: once; V gene: TRBV10-3; D gene: .; CDR3 DNA: TGTGCCATCAGCGGGGGGGGGATAATGACTGAAGCTTTCTTT; CDR3 protein: CAISGGGIMTEAFF
J gene: TRBJ2-7; clone size: many; V gene: TRBV20-1; D gene: .; CDR3 DNA: TGCAGTGCTAGGACTCTTGGAGCCGGGCTAGCGACCGAGCAGTACTTC; CDR3 protein: CSARTLGAGLATEQYF
J gene: TRBJ2-1; clone size: many; V gene: TRBV10-3; D gene: .; CDR3 DNA: TGTGCCACACAGACCAGTTCGAATGAGCAGTTCTTC; CDR3 protein: CATQTSSNEQFF
J gene: TRBJ1-5; clone size: few; V gene: TRBV18; D gene: TRBD1; CDR3 DNA: TGTGCCAGCTCACCAAAGACAGGGGCCAATCAGCCCCAGCATTTT; CDR3 protein: CASSPKTGANQPQHF
J gene: TRBJ2-7; clone size: many; V gene: TRBV12-3/TRBV12-4; D gene: TRBD1; CDR3 DNA: TGTGCCAGCAGACCGGGACAGCTCTACGAGCAGTACTTC; CDR3 protein: CASRPGQLYEQYF
J gene: TRBJ2-2; clone size: many; V gene: TRBV5-1; D gene: .; CDR3 DNA: TGCGCCAGCAGCCATCCCGGACAGTTATCTACCGGGGAGCTGTTTTTT; CDR3 protein: CASSHPGQLSTGELFF
J gene: TRBJ1-1; clone size: many; V gene: TRBV5-1; D gene: TRBD1; CDR3 DNA: TGCGCCAGCAGCCCCTTATCCGGGACAGGAGTCGGGGAAGCTTTCTTT; CDR3 protein: CASSPLSGTGVGEAFF
J gene: TRBJ2-2; clone size: .; V gene: TRBV11-2; D gene: TRBD1; CDR3 DNA: TGTGCCAGCAGCCAACGACAGGGATGGGCCGGGGAGCTGTTTTTT; CDR3 protein: CASSQRQGWAGELFF
J gene: TRBJ2-5; clone size: many; V gene: TRBV11-2; D gene: .; CDR3 DNA: TGTGCCAGCAGCTCCCCCTGGGGGGGCGGAGCGGAAGAGACCCAGTACTTC; CDR3 protein: CASSSPWGGGAEETQYF
J gene: TRBJ2-2; clone size: few; V gene: TRBV6-2/TRBV6-3; D gene: .; CDR3 DNA: TGTGCCAGCAGTGCCCTAAAGGGTGGGGGCACCGGGGAGCTGTTTTTT; CDR3 protein: CASSALKGGGTGELFF
J gene: TRBJ2-3; clone size: .; V gene: TRBV7-2; D gene: TRBD2; CDR3 DNA: TGTGCCAGCAGCGTAAGGACTAGCGGGGGCACAGATACGCAGTATTTT; CDR3 protein: CASSVRTSGGTDTQYF
J gene: TRBJ2-5; clone size: many; V gene: TRBV29-1; D gene: .; CDR3 DNA: TGCAGTTGCTTGGACTACCAAGAGACCCAGTACTTC; CDR3 protein: CSCLDYQETQYF
J gene: TRBJ2-1; clone size: many; V gene: TRBV9; D gene: .; CDR3 DNA: TGTGCCAGCAGCGCCACAGGGGAGGGTGAGCAGTTCTTC; CDR3 protein: CASSATGEGEQFF
J gene: TRBJ1-1; clone size: few; V gene: TRBV29-1; D gene: .; CDR3 DNA: TGCAGCGTTGCGGGAACTGAAGCTTTCTTT; CDR3 protein: CSVAGTEAFF
J gene: TRBJ2-3; clone size: .; V gene: TRBV7-3; D gene: TRBD2; CDR3 DNA: TGTGCCAGCAGCTTAAGAGGGAGGGCGACAGATACGCAGTATTTT; CDR3 protein: CASSLRGRATDTQYF
J gene: TRBJ2-5; clone size: many; V gene: TRBV29-1; D gene: TRBD2; CDR3 DNA: TGCAGCGCCAGACTAGCGGGAGACCAAGAGACCCAGTACTTC; CDR3 protein: CSARLAGDQETQYF
J gene: TRBJ2-5; clone size: many; V gene: TRBV6-2/TRBV6-3; D gene: TRBD2; CDR3 DNA: TGTGCCAGCAGTTACAGCGGGAGGCCCGAGACCCAGTACTTC; CDR3 protein: CASSYSGRPETQYF